One sample yielded the 5 T cell receptor beta chains listed below, sequenced in a study of blood T cell repertoires in COVID-19. Sequenced by immunoSEQ multiplex PCR; TCRdb stores in-frame clones only, minus some. The table lists 90,000 to 130,000 clones, 70% to 90% of them singletons. The sample taken for sequencing was peripheral blood. All receptors come from a human donor in a cohort sampled during active COVID-19.

The rearrangement joins TRBV4-1 to TRBJ2-3; TRBD2 matches at 12 bases. With 4 bases clipped from V and 4 bases from J, the junction kept 3 bases outside the gene matches. Germline CDR1 MGHRA, CDR2 YSYEKL. The CDR3 has 15 residues. CDR3 DNA sequence: TGCGCCAGCAGCCGACTAGCGGGAGTACCAGATACGCAGTATTTT. Amino acid sequence: CASSRLAGVPDTQYF.

The chain uses TRBV30 and TRBJ2-2, with 9 bases matching TRBD1. Trimming removed 2 bases from V and 4 bases from J; junction bases left unmatched: 5. This CDR3 has 15 amino acids. Per the germline V gene, CDR1 is GTSNPN and CDR2 is SVGIG (reference sequence). The CDR3 region has the DNA TGTGCCTGGAGTACAGGGGGCGCCGGCACCGGGGAGCTGTTTTTT. This translates into CAWSTGGAGTGELFF.

The V gene is TRBV5-1, the J gene TRBJ2-7; possibly TRBD1 for D (5 bases). CDR1 is SGHRS, CDR2 YFSETQ, per germline. This CDR3 contains 12 residues. The V gene lost 0 bases and the J gene lost 4 bases, with 5 bases spanning the gap. The CDR3 loop reads CASSLEGYEQYF. As DNA, the CDR3 is TGCGCCAGCAGCTTGGAGGGGTACGAGCAGTACTTC. Combining the CDR3 with reference TRBV5-1 and TRBJ2-7 gives the whole variable domain KAGVTQTPRYLIKTRGQQVTLSCSPISGHRSVSWYQQTPGQGLQFLFEYFSETQRNKGNFPGRFSGRQFSNSRSEMNVSTLELGDSALYLCASSLEGYEQYFGPGTRLTVT.

The J gene is TRBJ2-7, the V gene TRBV29-1, with 9 bases identical to TRBD1. The length of the CDR3 is 14 residues. The germline CDR1 and CDR2 sequences are SQVTM and ANQGSEA. Unmatched junction bases numbered 7, after V lost 5 bases and J lost 2 bases. The CDR3 DNA follows: TGCAGCGTTTTGGGGGACAGGGAGACCTACGAGCAGTACTTC. Protein: CSVLGDRETYEQYF.

CDR3 bases: TGTGCCAGCAGGGGAGGGGCTGTCTATGGCTACACCTTC. Translation gives CASRGGAVYGYTF. This chain links TRBV6-5 with TRBJ1-2, with D maybe TRBD1 (5 bases). Germline-derived CDR1 and CDR2 are MNHEY and SVGAGI. V was pared by 6 bases and J by 4 bases, with 12 bases between. The CDR3 has 13 residues.